The clone carrying this T cell receptor beta chain appeared a few times. Its antigen is unknown. A process of 5'RACE template switching, which added a universal primer site and UMIs, was used to make TCR cDNA. A single record per CDR3 protein comes from TCRdb applying MiXCR to the 5' RACE reads. The table has some 560,000 distinct CDR3 sequences, roughly a sixth seen once. The data were obtained in a study of T cells after yellow fever vaccination. Study-wide results and caveats: The study found a weaker secondary response that peaked faster, day 5 versus 15. Reappearing after the booster were most of the clones from primary vaccination (less than 97% CD4, 70% to 90% CD8).

The TCR sequence derives from a man aged 18 to 29 who received the YFV17D yellow fever vaccine. The sequencing used PBMCs, collected less than 6 days after the first yellow fever vaccination.

For the CDR3, the DNA is TGTGCCAGCAGGGGTGTCGAAAACATTCAGTACTTC. Residues: CASRGVENIQYF. This sequence joins TRBV27 and TRBJ2-4; D unresolved. CDR3 length: 12 amino acids. Germline CDR1 and CDR2: MNHEY and SMNVEV (reference sequence). The V end was cut by 6 bases, the J end by 5 bases, with 8 bases between.